Listed below are T cell receptor beta chains from one sample, sequenced in a study of T cell responses to AZD1222 COVID-19 vaccine. Some clones are missing from TCRdb's copy, which holds only in-frame ones; the method was immunoSEQ multiplex PCR. The table lists some 130,000 clones, approximately 95% of them singletons, with 6% to 7.5% in the top ten. The sequences come from peripheral blood, collected 28 days after the second AZD1222 dose. These receptor sequences come from an adult who received the AZD1222 COVID-19 vaccine. Both conserved end residues are part of each CDR3. The D gene is left open where the match is weak. Clone size is not always given. Where it is, it says once, few, many or a class for expanded clones.

size: NA; J: TRBJ1-1; V: TRBV2; D: NA; CDR3: CASRRGETEAFF; DNA: TGTGCCAGCCGCAGGGGTGAAACTGAAGCTTTCTTT
size: NA; J: TRBJ2-3; V: TRBV15; D: TRBD2; CDR3: CATSTGLAGDTQYF; DNA: TGTGCCACCAGCACGGGACTAGCTGGAGATACGCAGTATTTT
size: once; J: TRBJ2-1; V: TRBV5-1; D: NA; CDR3: CASGRVPGTDEQFF; DNA: TGCGCCAGCGGGCGGGTTCCGGGGACGGATGAGCAGTTCTTC
size: NA; J: TRBJ2-5; V: TRBV10-1; D: TRBD1; CDR3: CASGPGTGEETQYF; DNA: TGCGCCAGCGGACCCGGGACAGGGGAAGAGACCCAGTACTTC
size: NA; J: TRBJ1-2; V: TRBV12-3/TRBV12-4; D: NA; CDR3: CATSGGSYGYTF; DNA: TGTGCCACTTCGGGGGGAAGCTATGGCTACACCTTC
size: NA; J: TRBJ2-3; V: TRBV3-1/TRBV3-2; D: NA; CDR3: CASRLGGGDTQYF; DNA: TGTGCCAGCAGACTCGGGGGTGGAGATACGCAGTATTTT
size: NA; J: TRBJ1-1; V: TRBV29-1; D: NA; CDR3: CSVTRLGQNTEAFF; DNA: TGCAGCGTTACGAGATTAGGTCAGAACACTGAAGCTTTCTTT
size: NA; J: TRBJ1-1; V: TRBV6-2/TRBV6-3; D: NA; CDR3: CASSWGVRTEAFF; DNA: TGTGCCAGCAGTTGGGGGGTAAGGACTGAAGCTTTCTTT
size: NA; J: TRBJ2-1; V: TRBV10-3; D: TRBD2; CDR3: CAIRDRGGGNEQFF; DNA: TGTGCCATCAGGGACCGCGGGGGAGGCAATGAGCAGTTCTTC
size: NA; J: TRBJ1-2; V: TRBV18; D: NA; CDR3: CASSPDRANYGYTF; DNA: TGTGCCAGCTCACCAGACAGAGCTAACTATGGCTACACCTTC
size: NA; J: TRBJ1-6; V: TRBV19; D: NA; CDR3: CASSMGPALGNSPLHF; DNA: TGTGCCAGTAGTATGGGGCCGGCCTTGGGGAATTCACCCCTCCACTTT